The 18 T cell receptor beta chains below come from one sample, sequenced in a study of cytomegalovirus exposure and HLA in healthy donors. A multiplex PCR was run with 60 Vbeta primers and 13 Jbeta primers. Repertoires were generated with immunoSEQ multiplex PCR, while TCRdb's copy carries only in-frame clones and drops some. Of roughly 90,000 clones listed, roughly 83% are singletons. Sequences were obtained from PBMCs. The source is a man aged 18 to 35 in good health and CMV-seronegative.

V gene TRBV15 combines with J gene TRBJ2-1, with 11 positions matching TRBD2. CDR1 LNHNV and CDR2 YYDKDF come from the germline V gene (reference sequence). The CDR3 runs to 14 residues. V lost 8 bases, J lost 6 bases, and 6 bases stayed unmatched. CDR3 loop: CATSSGRFSNEQFF. CDR3 DNA sequence: TGTGCCACCTCTAGCGGGAGGTTCTCCAATGAGCAGTTCTTC.

The genes are TRBV6-1 and TRBJ1-5; D perhaps matches TRBD1 (6 bases). V was pared by 0 bases and J by 4 bases, with 10 bases between. CDR1 and CDR2 from the germline V gene are MNHNS and SASEGT. The CDR3 is 15 amino acids. CDR3 in DNA: TGTGCCAGCAGTGAAGCCGGACAGCAGAATCAGCCCCAGCATTTT. Encoded protein: CASSEAGQQNQPQHF.

The rearrangement links TRBV9 to TRBJ2-7; a weak D match, TRBD2 (5 bases). The V gene's germline CDR1 is SGDLS and CDR2 YYNGEE. Trimming cost V 3 bases and J 2 bases, with 15 bases left between them. This CDR3 contains 15 residues. CDR3 protein: CASSGTRGYPYEQYF. CDR3 bases: TGTGCCAGCAGCGGAACGAGAGGGTACCCCTACGAGCAGTACTTC.

The rearrangement links TRBV7-6 to TRBJ2-1; 9 bases map to TRBD1. V shed 5 bases, J shed 8 bases, and the junction held 16 bases outside the gene matches. Germline V gene data show CDR1 as SGHVS and CDR2 as FNYEAQ. The CDR3 totals 17 residues. The CDR3 nucleotides are TGTGCCAGCAGCCCAAGTCAGGGGACAGGGTTTTCGTATGAGCAGTTCTTC. Encoded protein: CASSPSQGTGFSYEQFF.

CDR3 residues: CASSFPGLNTGELFF. The CDR3 DNA reads as TGTGCCAGTTCTTTTCCGGGACTTAACACCGGGGAGCTGTTTTTT. J is TRBJ2-2 and V is TRBV25-1; D possibly corresponds to TRBD2 (6 bases). This CDR3 has 15 amino acids. V gave up 9 bases and J gave up 2 bases, with 16 bases separating them. Germline assignment: CDR1 MGHDK and CDR2 SYGVNS.

The chain links TRBV9 to TRBJ1-3; D gene uncertain. CDR1 is SGDLS and CDR2 is YYNGEE in the germline V gene. CDR3 length: 11 amino acids. The V gene lost 5 bases and the J gene lost 7 bases, with 7 bases spanning the gap. The CDR3 DNA is TGTGCCAGCAGGGCACAGAACACCATATATTTT. Its protein is CASRAQNTIYF.

The chain uses TRBV13 and TRBJ2-7, with D possibly matching TRBD2 (5 bases). The CDR3 runs 14 residues. V lost 0 bases and J 0 bases, leaving 6 bases between the germline ends. The V gene's germline CDR1 is PRHDT and CDR2 FYEKMQ (reference sequence). The CDR3 is CASSLGLGSYEQYF. The CDR3 nucleotides are TGTGCCAGCAGCTTAGGACTAGGCTCCTACGAGCAGTACTTC.

The chain has TRBV7-8 and TRBJ2-1; 9 bases line up with TRBD2. The junction had 9 bases not matched to a gene; V was cut back by 5 bases and J by 4 bases. The CDR3 contains 16 residues. Looked up from germline, CDR1 is SGHVS and CDR2 is FQNEAQ. The CDR3 DNA follows: TGTGCCAGCAGCCGTCCTGGCAGCGGGAGGTACAATGAGCAGTTCTTC. Its translation: CASSRPGSGRYNEQFF. Filled out from reference TRBV7-8 and TRBJ2-1, the complete variable domain reads GAGVSQSPRYKVAKRGQDVALRCDPISGHVSLFWYQQALGQGPEFLTYFQNEAQLDKSGLPSDRFFAERPEGSVSTLKIQRTQQEDSAVYLCASSRPGSGRYNEQFFGPGTRLTVL.

The sample holds one count of this clone. The chain is built from TRBV19 and TRBJ2-7; TRBD2 matches at 7 bases. The CDR3 length is 14 residues. V gave up 1 base and J gave up 7 bases; unmatched junction bases: 7. Germline CDR1 and CDR2: LNHDA and SQIVND (reference sequence). The CDR3 here is CASSIGGLVREQYF. The CDR3 bases are TGTGCCAGTAGTATAGGCGGACTAGTGCGGGAGCAGTACTTC.

The V gene is TRBV29-1, the J gene TRBJ2-1, with 12 bases that match TRBD1. V trimming: 1 base; J trimming: 13 bases; junction bases outside the gene matches: 20. CDR3 length: 18 residues. Germline V gene lookup returns CDR1 SQVTM and CDR2 ANQGSEA. CDR3 sequence: CSVEVLGTGGERVKGQFF. CDR3 in DNA: TGCAGCGTTGAAGTTCTGGGGACAGGGGGCGAAAGGGTCAAGGGACAGTTCTTC.

The chain uses TRBV19 and TRBJ1-5; 9 bases map to TRBD1. CDR1 and CDR2 from the germline V gene are LNHDA and SQIVND (reference sequence). This CDR3 spans 15 amino acids. V trimming: 4 bases; J trimming: 9 bases; junction bases outside the gene matches: 10. CDR3 bases: TGTGCCAGTAGTACCTTAGGACAGGGGATTGGGCCCCAGCATTTT. It is translated as CASSTLGQGIGPQHF. The full variable domain, with the rest looked up from reference TRBV19 and TRBJ1-5, is DGGITQSPKYLFRKEGQNVTLSCEQNLNHDAMYWYRQDPGQGLRLIYYSQIVNDFQKGDIAEGYSVSREKKESFPLTVTSAQKNPTAFYLCASSTLGQGIGPQHFGDGTRLSIL.

The gene calls are TRBV11-3 and TRBJ2-1; D remains unclear. Trimming removed 0 bases from V and 3 bases from J, with 9 bases in between. This CDR3 contains 15 residues. CDR1 and CDR2 (germline): SGHNT, YENEEA. CDR3 DNA: TGTGCCAGCAGCTTAGATGGGCAGCTCTACAATGAGCAGTTCTTC. Translation: CASSLDGQLYNEQFF.

The chain links TRBV5-1 to TRBJ1-2; D is possibly TRBD1 (5 bases). V was pared by 1 base and J by 3 bases, with 13 bases between. Germline CDR1 is SGHRS and CDR2 is YFSETQ. The CDR3 consists of 15 residues. In nucleotides, the CDR3 is TGCGCCAGCAGCTTGAACCCGGGAGGGGACTATGGCTACACCTTC. The encoded protein is CASSLNPGGDYGYTF.

The chain combines TRBV6-1 with TRBJ1-1; D may be TRBD1 (6 bases). V dropped 6 bases and J dropped 1 base, with 15 bases sitting between them. CDR3 length: 15 residues. The germline gives CDR1 MNHNS, CDR2 SASEGT. CDR3 residues: CASSQADSRNTEAFF. DNA of the CDR3: TGTGCCAGCAGCCAAGCGGACAGCCGGAACACTGAAGCTTTCTTT.

Of note for this clone: The junction and the germline gene differ at one end; a read error may be behind it. This chain uses TRBV7-7 with TRBJ2-3; 14 bases fit TRBD2. The CDR3 spans 21 residues. Germline values: CDR1 SSHAT, CDR2 FNYEAQ (reference sequence). CDR3 in amino acids: CASSLARPGTSGRVGTDTQYF. CDR3 nucleotide sequence: TGTGCTAGCAGCTTAGCGCGGCCCGGGACTAGCGGGAGAGTTGGAACAGATACGCAGTATTTT.

This chain joins TRBV27 and TRBJ2-3; D remains ambiguous. Germline V gene lookup returns CDR1 MNHEY and CDR2 SMNVEV (reference sequence). The CDR3 spans 14 residues. Trimming shortened V by 3 bases and J by 6 bases, and 13 bases separated the two germline ends. The chain's CDR3 is CASSFTENMDTQYF. The CDR3 DNA sequence: TGTGCCAGCAGTTTTACCGAGAATATGGATACGCAGTATTTT.

This chain joins TRBV2 and TRBJ1-2, with TRBD1 as a possible D gene (5 bases). The CDR3 contains 14 residues. The V and J ends lost 5 bases and 8 bases respectively, with 18 bases between them. CDR1 SNHLY and CDR2 FYNNEI come from the germline V gene. CDR3: CASSRETQGLGYTF. The CDR3 DNA reads as TGTGCCAGCAGTCGAGAGACTCAGGGCCTCGGCTACACCTTC.

The chain uses TRBV2 and TRBJ2-1, with TRBD1 matching 7 bases. CDR3 length equals 14 residues. The V segment lost 5 bases and the J segment 10 bases; nucleotides outside the gene matches: 11. CDR1 and CDR2 from the germline V gene are SNHLY and FYNNEI. The CDR3 protein is CASSPTRTGLEQFF. The CDR3 region has the DNA TGTGCCAGCAGTCCGACTCGGACAGGCCTAGAGCAGTTCTTC.